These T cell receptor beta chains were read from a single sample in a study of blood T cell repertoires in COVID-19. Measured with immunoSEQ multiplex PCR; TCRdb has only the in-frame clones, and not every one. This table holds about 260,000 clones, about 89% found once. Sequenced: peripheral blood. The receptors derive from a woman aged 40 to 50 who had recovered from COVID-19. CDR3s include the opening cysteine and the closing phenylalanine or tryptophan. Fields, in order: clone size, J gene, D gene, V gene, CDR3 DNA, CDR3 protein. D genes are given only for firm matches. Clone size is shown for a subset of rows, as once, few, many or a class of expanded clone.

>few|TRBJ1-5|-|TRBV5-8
TGTGCCAGCAGCGTGGCACTCAATCAGCCCCAGCATTTT
CASSVALNQPQHF
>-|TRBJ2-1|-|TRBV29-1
TGCAGCGTTACAACCCCAGGGTCTTGGGACAATGAGCAGTTCTTC
CSVTTPGSWDNEQFF
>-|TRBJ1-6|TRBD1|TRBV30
TGTGCCTGGAGTTCCTACAGGGGGAGCTCCTATAATTCACCCCTCCACTTT
CAWSSYRGSSYNSPLHF
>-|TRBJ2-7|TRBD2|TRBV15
TGTGCCACCAGCAGATCCGGCGGGGGGGGGACCTACGAGCAGTACTTC
CATSRSGGGGTYEQYF
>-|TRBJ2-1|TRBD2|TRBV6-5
TGTGCCAGCAGTAGACTAGCGCACAATGAGCAGTTCTTC
CASSRLAHNEQFF
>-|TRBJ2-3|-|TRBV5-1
TGCGCCAGCAGCTTGGCTTTGACACTCACAGATACGCAGTATTTT
CASSLALTLTDTQYF
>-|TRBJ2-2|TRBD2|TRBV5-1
TGCGCCAGCAGCCCGACTAGCGGGGGGCCCGGGGAGCTGTTTTTT
CASSPTSGGPGELFF
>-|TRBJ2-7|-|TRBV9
TGTGCCAGCAGCGTTGGCAGGGGGGCCTACGAGCAGTACTTC
CASSVGRGAYEQYF
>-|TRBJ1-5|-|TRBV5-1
TGCGCCAGCAGCTTGGGCGGGGAGGGCAATCAGCCCCAGCATTTT
CASSLGGEGNQPQHF
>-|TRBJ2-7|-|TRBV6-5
TGTGCCAGCAGTTGGGGCGCGGGAAAAATCTACGAGCAGTACTTC
CASSWGAGKIYEQYF
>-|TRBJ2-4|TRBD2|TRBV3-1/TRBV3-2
TGTGCCAGCAGCCAAGTGTTGACTAGCGGGGGGGATCAGTACTTC
CASSQVLTSGGDQYF
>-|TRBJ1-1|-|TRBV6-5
TGTGCCAGCAGTTCCACATTTTCCCCTGAAGCTTTCTTT
CASSSTFSPEAFF
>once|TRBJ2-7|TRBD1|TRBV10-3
TGTGCCATCAGTGACACGGGACAGGCTAACTACGAGCAGTACTTC
CAISDTGQANYEQYF
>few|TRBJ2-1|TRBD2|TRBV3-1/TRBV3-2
TGTGCCAGCAGCCACCGCCAGGGACTAGCGGGGCCCCGGAATGAGCAGTTCTTC
CASSHRQGLAGPRNEQFF
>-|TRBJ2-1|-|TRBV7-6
TGTGCCAGCAGCTCGGCCGGGACTTATACCTACAATGAGCAGTTCTTC
CASSSAGTYTYNEQFF
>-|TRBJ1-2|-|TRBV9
TGTGCCAGCAGCGCCGAGGATGGCGGTCCTTACTATGGCTACACCTTC
CASSAEDGGPYYGYTF
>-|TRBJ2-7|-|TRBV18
TGTGCCAGCTCACCAGTTGACACTTCCTACGAGCAGTACTTC
CASSPVDTSYEQYF